This TCR beta chain emerged from a study of response to subunit inactivated influenza vaccine. TCRdb recomputed calls from the RT-PCR reads with MiXCR, one row per CDR3 protein. The data contain more than 450,000 distinct CDR3 sequences, around 8% of them singletons. The V end lost 6 bases, the J end lost 6 bases, and 17 bases lay between the germline ends. In germline, CDR1 is MNHEY, CDR2 SVGEGT. The CDR3 spans 14 residues. V usage is TRBV6-2 or TRBV6-3 and J usage is TRBJ1-1, with D perhaps TRBD1 (6 bases). Specimen: PBMCs from blood, collected about 24 months after vaccination. This clonotype originated in a man between 50 and 75 years old who received an inactivated influenza vaccine. The CDR3: CASRNKGHHPEAFF. In nucleotides, the CDR3 is TGTGCCAGCAGGAACAAGGGACACCACCCTGAAGCTTTCTTT.